Below are 9 T cell receptor beta chains sequenced from a single sample in a study of blood T cell repertoires in COVID-19. TCRdb's table, derived via immunoSEQ multiplex PCR, lists solely in-frame clones and lacks some. Here the sample spans about 190,000 clones, about 88% being singletons. What was sequenced was PBMCs or T cells enriched from blood (not recorded which). These TCRs come from a woman aged 30 to 39 who had recovered from COVID-19.

V usage is TRBV6-1 and J usage is TRBJ2-5; TRBD2 matches 7 bases. The germline gives CDR1 MNHNS, CDR2 SASEGT. With V trimmed by 4 bases and J by 6 bases, 5 bases remained unmatched. The CDR3 runs 13 residues. The CDR3 sequence: CASSALAEKTQYF. The CDR3 bases are TGTGCCAGCAGTGCTCTAGCGGAAAAGACCCAGTACTTC.

This rearrangement joins TRBV7-6 to TRBJ2-3; TRBD2 agrees at 10 bases. The CDR3 totals 16 residues. The junction had 5 bases not matched to a gene; V was cut back by 2 bases and J by 3 bases. The germline V gene encodes CDR1 SGHVS and CDR2 FNYEAQ. The DNA of the CDR3 is TGTGCCAGCAGCTTACTGTTGACTAGCGGGACAGATACGCAGTATTTT. Translated: CASSLLLTSGTDTQYF.

Comments on this clone: Other DNA sequences in this sample translate to the same CDR3. The chain uses TRBV18 and TRBJ2-3; TRBD2 agrees at 10 bases. Per germline, CDR1 KGHSH and CDR2 LQKENI. J lost 4 bases, V lost 2 bases, and 3 bases had no gene match. CDR3 length: 15 amino acids. CDR3 bases: TGTGCCAGCTCACCAGGAGCGGGGGGGGCAGATACGCAGTATTTT. Translating it yields CASSPGAGGADTQYF.

This clone has ten or more counts. This rearrangement joins TRBV28 to TRBJ1-5, with D maybe TRBD1 (6 bases). Germline V gene lookup returns CDR1 MDHEN and CDR2 SYDVKM. Between the trimmed V and J ends, which lost 1 base and 3 bases, there was a span of 10 bases. The CDR3 consists of 15 residues. CDR3 bases: TGTGCCAGCAGTTTATCAGGGGACCTCAATCAGCCCCAGCATTTT. This sequence encodes CASSLSGDLNQPQHF.

CDR3 in DNA: TGTGCCAGCAGCCCGAGGACAGGGTATGAGGAGACCCAGTACTTC. Residues: CASSPRTGYEETQYF. The chain employs TRBV5-6 and TRBJ2-5; 8 bases align to TRBD1. Germline V gene sequence: CDR1 SGHDT, CDR2 YYEEEE. V lost 4 bases, J lost 5 bases, and 10 bases stayed unmatched. The CDR3 is made up of 15 amino acids.

This clone came up once. The DNA for the CDR3 is TGCGCCAGCAGCCTGACTGAGACCGGGGAGCTGTTTTTT. This sequence encodes CASSLTETGELFF. The V gene is TRBV5-1, the J gene TRBJ2-2; D unclear. V dropped 4 bases and J dropped 5 bases, with 9 bases sitting between them. The CDR3 has 13 residues. The germline CDR1 and CDR2 sequences are SGHRS and YFSETQ. Filled out from reference TRBV5-1 and TRBJ2-2, the complete variable domain reads KAGVTQTPRYLIKTRGQQVTLSCSPISGHRSVSWYQQTPGQGLQFLFEYFSETQRNKGNFPGRFSGRQFSNSRSEMNVSTLELGDSALYLCASSLTETGELFFGEGSRLTVL.

The chain uses TRBV7-2 and TRBJ1-3; the match to TRBD1 covers 7 bases. Trimming at V came to 2 bases and at J to 3 bases, leaving 7 bases not matched to a gene. This CDR3 spans 16 amino acids. In germline, CDR1 is SGHTA, CDR2 FQGNSA. CDR3 residues: CASSLTAQGGGNTIYF. CDR3 sequence (DNA): TGTGCCAGCAGCTTAACGGCCCAGGGGGGTGGAAACACCATATATTTT.

The chain is built from TRBV5-4 and TRBJ2-2; 7 bases align to TRBD2. CDR1 SGHNT and CDR2 YYREEE come from the germline V gene (reference sequence). The length of the CDR3 is 15 residues. V shed 5 bases, J shed 5 bases, and the junction held 9 bases outside the gene matches. CDR3 sequence reads: CASSGGGRMTGELFF. DNA of the CDR3: TGTGCCAGCAGTGGAGGCGGGAGAATGACCGGGGAGCTGTTTTTT.

This clone was observed a few times. The chain recombines TRBV7-9 with TRBJ2-5; 14 bases are a match to TRBD2. With 3 bases clipped from V and 5 bases from J, the junction kept 2 bases outside the gene matches. The CDR3 runs to 15 residues. CDR1 is SEHNR, CDR2 FQNEAQ, per germline (reference sequence). The CDR3 nucleotides read TGTGCCAGCAGCTTGACTAGCGGGAGGGCGGAGACCCAGTACTTC. Protein sequence: CASSLTSGRAETQYF. Full variable domain (outside the CDR3, taken from reference TRBV7-9 and TRBJ2-5): DTGVSQNPRHKITKRGQNVTFRCDPISEHNRLYWYRQTLGQGPEFLTYFQNEAQLEKSRLLSDRFSAERPKGSFSTLEIQRTEQGDSAMYLCASSLTSGRAETQYFGPGTRLLVL.